Following are 7 T cell receptor beta chains from one sample sequenced in a study of cytomegalovirus exposure and HLA in healthy donors. The PCR used 60 Vbeta and 13 Jbeta primers. Sequenced by immunoSEQ multiplex PCR; TCRdb stores in-frame clones only, minus some. Of more than 150,000 clones listed, approximately 88% are singletons. What was sequenced was PBMCs. These receptors came from a woman between 45 and 65 years old in good health and CMV-seropositive.

J is TRBJ2-3 and V is TRBV11-2; D unclear. Germline CDR1 and CDR2: SGHAT and FQNNGV. V lost 0 bases and J 0 bases, leaving 4 bases between the germline ends. The CDR3 totals 14 residues. The CDR3 sequence is CASSLDYSTDTQYF. In nucleotides, the CDR3 is TGTGCCAGCAGCTTAGATTATAGCACAGATACGCAGTATTTT.

The sample holds one count of this clone. V is TRBV18 and J is TRBJ1-2; perhaps TRBD1 as D (6 bases). CDR1 is KGHSH, CDR2 LQKENI, per germline. Trimming shortened V by 1 base and J by 6 bases, and 9 bases separated the two germline ends. The CDR3 spans 13 residues. The CDR3: CASSPRQEDGYTF. The CDR3 DNA sequence: TGTGCCAGCTCACCACGACAGGAAGATGGCTACACCTTC.

The chain is built from TRBV19 and TRBJ1-1, with TRBD1 matching 9 bases. Germline V gene sequence: CDR1 LNHDA, CDR2 SQIVND (reference sequence). V was clipped by 5 bases and J by 7 bases; unmatched bases: 5. This CDR3 has 13 residues. CDR3 sequence reads: CASSPGTGYEAFF. The CDR3 DNA is TGTGCCAGTAGTCCCGGGACAGGGTATGAAGCTTTCTTT.

To note about this clone: Sequence at one end of the junction differs from germline and may be a read error. CDR3 amino acids: CASRLGPSSTDTQYF. Written as DNA, the CDR3 is TGCGCCAGCAGATTGGGGCCTTCTAGCACAGATACGCAGTATTTT. The chain carries TRBV5-1 and TRBJ2-3; weak D call: TRBD1 (5 bases). Germline CDR1 SGHRS, CDR2 YFSETQ. The CDR3 is 15 amino acids.

In its sample, this clone was seen once. The genes are TRBV5-8 and TRBJ2-3; D is undetermined. In germline, CDR1 is SGHTS, CDR2 YDEGEE. The CDR3 consists of 15 residues. The V end was cut by 1 base, the J end by 1 base, with 10 bases between. CDR3 in amino acids: CASSLPLEGTDTQYF. In nucleotides, the CDR3 is TGTGCCAGCAGCTTGCCCCTCGAGGGCACAGATACGCAGTATTTT.

The CDR3: CASSLIGKPYEQYF. CDR3 in DNA: TGCGCCAGCAGCTTGATCGGGAAACCCTACGAGCAGTACTTC. This sequence joins TRBV5-1 and TRBJ2-7, with D maybe TRBD2 (5 bases). With 1 base removed from V and 2 bases from J, the gap between germline ends came to 10 bases. The CDR3 extends over 14 amino acids. CDR1 and CDR2 (germline): SGHRS, YFSETQ.

This clone was counted a single time. Written as DNA, the CDR3 is TGTGCCAGCAGCTCTCGTTCGAGCACCTCTACGCAGTATTTT. It yields the protein CASSSRSSTSTQYF. The chain carries TRBV7-2 and TRBJ2-3, with D unresolved. V lost 4 bases and J 8 bases, leaving 16 bases between the germline ends. CDR3 length: 14 residues. Germline V lookup: CDR1 SGHTA, CDR2 FQGNSA.